This TCR beta chain is drawn from a study of blood T cells in healthy people across ages. A word on this clonotype: What it binds is not known.

After removal of 4 bases from V and 0 bases from J, the junction contained 5 bases not matched to a gene. Germline V lookup: CDR1 LNHNV, CDR2 YYDKDF (reference sequence). The CDR3 consists of 15 residues. Extractions gave at least 5.5 micrograms of total RNA per sample. With a J-beta primer mix and a sample-barcoded 5' primer, a second PCR ran roughly 6 to 12 cycles. A tag from a template-switch adaptor with 12 random nucleotides marked each cDNA molecule. One entry per CDR3 protein results from TCRdb running MiXCR on the 5' RACE reads. The table lists roughly 800,000 distinct CDR3 sequences, around 24% of them singletons. Notes on the study in general: It was the long-lived donors that had more naive CD4+ cells and higher diversity than aged donors.

In addition, the sample was reused for a study of T cells of mothers and their children. That study reports: The people who donated were three healthy Caucasian mothers and their six children.

The origin of this receptor is a boy aged 10-17 years in good health. The V and J genes are TRBV15 and TRBJ1-2; 7 nucleotides agree with TRBD1. The specimen sequenced was blood. CDR3 DNA sequence: TGTGCCACCAGCACTCCGGGACAGACTAACTATGGCTACACCTTC. The encoded protein is CATSTPGQTNYGYTF.